This T cell receptor beta chain was observed in a study of identical twins. Germline V CDR1 and CDR2: SGDLS, YYNGEE. The CDR3 sequence is 15 residues long. V lost 0 bases and J 4 bases, leaving 13 bases between the germline ends. Healthy Caucasians were all of the donors. Unique molecular identifiers were present on the cDNA, which also gained a universal primer site by template switching. In TCRdb, the 5' RACE reads were re-called with MiXCR into one record per CDR3 protein. The sample has roughly 500,000 distinct CDR3 sequences, 20% to 25% seen once. These data were likewise used in another study, on T cells expressing NK-cell markers. From that report: Sequenced donors, eight in total, included seven who were HCMV-seropositive and one who was seronegative.

Sequencing input: CD4+ T cells sorted from blood. This clonotype was sampled from a woman aged 18-30 years in good health. The V call is TRBV9, the J call TRBJ1-1; possible D gene TRBD1, 5 bases. Written as DNA, the CDR3 is TGTGCCAGCAGCGTAGTGGTAGGGGAGGTCACTGAAGCTTTCTTT. Encoded protein: CASSVVVGEVTEAFF.